The 10 T cell receptor beta chains listed next were all sequenced from one sample in a study of cytotoxic CD8 clonotypes in ibrutinib-treated CLL. The table came from immunoSEQ multiplex PCR; TCRdb's copy has only in-frame clones and leaves some out. Seen here are about 160,000 clones, roughly 90% observed once, and the top ten hold 3%. Here the sequenced sample was PBMCs, taken at disease progression, from a patient treated with ibrutinib. The receptors come from a human donor with chronic lymphocytic leukemia.

The sample holds one count of this clone. The genes are TRBV4-1 and TRBJ2-7; 9 positions match TRBD1. The CDR3 spans 15 residues. Unmatched junction bases numbered 6, after V lost 2 bases and J lost 4 bases. Germline CDR1 MGHRA, CDR2 YSYEKL. The CDR3 DNA reads TGCGCCAGCAGCCAATTCGGGACAGGGATTTACGAGCAGTACTTC. As protein: CASSQFGTGIYEQYF.

This sequence joins TRBV18 and TRBJ1-1; D may be TRBD1 (5 bases). Germline V CDR1 and CDR2: KGHSH, LQKENI. This CDR3 has 14 amino acids. V was pared by 1 base and J by 0 bases, with 6 bases between. The CDR3 region is CASSPRQMNTEAFF. In DNA, the CDR3 is TGTGCCAGCTCACCACGACAGATGAACACTGAAGCTTTCTTT.

This chain connects TRBV29-1 to TRBJ1-2; no clear D gene. The V end lost 0 bases, the J end lost 13 bases, and 12 bases lay between the germline ends. CDR3 length: 11 amino acids. Germline V gives CDR1 SQVTM, CDR2 ANQGSEA. DNA for the CDR3: TGCAGCGTTGAAGATTTCGGCGGGTTCACCTTC. As protein: CSVEDFGGFTF.

The rearrangement uses TRBV29-1 and TRBJ2-7, with D tentatively TRBD1 (5 bases). Trimming removed 6 bases from V and 3 bases from J, with 15 bases in between. The CDR3 is 13 amino acids. The germline V gene encodes CDR1 SQVTM and CDR2 ANQGSEA. The CDR3 spells CSVDLDQGYEQYF. The CDR3 DNA is TGCAGCGTGGACCTTGACCAGGGCTACGAGCAGTACTTC.

This chain connects TRBV4-1 to TRBJ2-7; possible D gene TRBD1, 6 bases. The CDR3 is made up of 15 amino acids. Germline V CDR1 and CDR2: MGHRA, YSYEKL. V was clipped by 3 bases and J by 3 bases, with 15 bases between them. CDR3 nucleotides: TGCGCCAGCAGCCAGCGAAAGGGGGAGATCTACGAGCAGTACTTC. This codes for CASSQRKGEIYEQYF.

J is TRBJ1-3 and V is TRBV21-1; the D segment call TRBD1 is taken from the table without a DNA check. TRBV21-1 is a documented pseudogene. The CDR3 is made up of 16 amino acids. CDR3 DNA sequence: TGTGCCAGCAGCACCGGAACAATAAAACAGGGAAACACCATATATTTT. It codes for CASSTGTIKQGNTIYF.

This rearrangement joins TRBV6-1 to TRBJ1-1, with D possibly matching TRBD1 (5 bases). V shed 10 bases and J shed 3 bases, with 12 bases lying between them. Germline V gene sequence: CDR1 MNHNS, CDR2 SASEGT. The CDR3 has 12 residues. CDR3 DNA: TGTGCCACCCCAGGGCTGCACACTGAAGCTTTCTTT. It translates to CATPGLHTEAFF.

V and J are TRBV19 and TRBJ1-5; D is possibly TRBD1 (5 bases). The CDR3 consists of 15 residues. V lost 5 bases to trimming and J lost 9 bases, with 20 bases between them. Germline lookup yields CDR1 LNHDA and CDR2 SQIVND (reference sequence). CDR3 loop: CASSPSQGLGLPQHF. CDR3 nucleotides: TGTGCCAGTAGTCCAAGTCAGGGCCTCGGATTGCCCCAGCATTTT.

The chain employs TRBV5-1 and TRBJ2-3; D may be TRBD2 (5 bases). Trimming pared 7 bases from V and 4 bases from J, leaving 13 bases between. The CDR3 loop spans 13 amino acids. Germline V gene lookup returns CDR1 SGHRS and CDR2 YFSETQ. The CDR3 DNA sequence: TGCGCCAGCCGATTGGACTCTGCAGATACGCAGTATTTT. This translates into CASRLDSADTQYF.

The gene calls are TRBV5-8 and TRBJ1-2, with D possibly TRBD1 on 5 matching bases. CDR3 length: 13 residues. Deletions cut 7 bases from V and 5 bases from J, with 15 bases between. Germline values: CDR1 SGHTS, CDR2 YDEGEE. The CDR3 here is CASLGEIGYGYTF. The CDR3 DNA is TGTGCCAGCTTGGGGGAAATAGGGTATGGCTACACCTTC.